A single sample gave rise to the 26 T cell receptor beta chains below, sequenced in a study of molecular identifiers for immune sequencing clone quantification. TCRdb redid the calling of the PCR reads with MiXCR, one entry per CDR3 protein. The sample lists tens of thousands of distinct CDR3 sequences, under 20% seen once, with 1.3% to 1.5% in the top ten. Sequencing used naive CD8+ T cells from blood, with Jurkat cell RNA spiked in. As to subset: FACS-sorted CD8+CD4-CCR7+CD45RA+ naive T cells. The receptors derive from a human donor in good health. Some libraries in this study had Jurkat cell RNA spiked in.

This clonotype was seen a handful of times. This chain links TRBV4-1 with TRBJ2-1; a possible D gene is TRBD2 (5 bases). V was cut by 0 bases and J by 0 bases, with 9 bases left in between. The CDR3 length is 16 residues. Germline CDR1 MGHRA, CDR2 YSYEKL. The CDR3 coding sequence is TGCGCCAGCAGCCAAGAAGGTGGGAGCTCCTACAATGAGCAGTTCTTC. It specifies CASSQEGGSSYNEQFF.

V usage is TRBV5-1 and J usage is TRBJ2-7; weak D call: TRBD1 (6 bases). Trimming removed 0 bases at V and 1 base at J, with 14 bases between. Germline CDR1 and CDR2: SGHRS and YFSETQ. The CDR3 is made up of 16 amino acids. In DNA, the CDR3 is TGCGCCAGCAGCTTGGCCTCAGGGGCGCTATCCTACGAGCAGTACTTC. As protein: CASSLASGALSYEQYF.

The sample holds many counts of this clonotype. V gene TRBV19 combines with J gene TRBJ2-1; no clear D gene. There are 15 residues in the CDR3. Germline V gives CDR1 LNHDA, CDR2 SQIVND (reference sequence). With 3 bases removed from V and 2 bases from J, the gap between germline ends came to 11 bases. CDR3 DNA sequence: TGTGCCAGTAGTATCGGCGCTGGGACCTACAATGAGCAGTTCTTC. Translating gives CASSIGAGTYNEQFF.

This clonotype was detected ten times or more. CDR3 DNA: TGTGCCAGCAGCTTGGGGACTGCATATGAGCAGTTCTTC. It is translated as CASSLGTAYEQFF. The rearrangement uses TRBV11-2 and TRBJ2-1; possibly TRBD2 for D (6 bases). V gave up 3 bases and J gave up 8 bases, with 11 bases separating them. The CDR3 runs 13 residues. Germline V gene data show CDR1 as SGHAT and CDR2 as FQNNGV.

This clonotype was seen ten or more times. The J gene is TRBJ2-7, the V gene TRBV7-6; D may be TRBD1 (6 bases). Per germline, CDR1 SGHVS and CDR2 FNYEAQ. The V end lost 5 bases, the J end lost 7 bases, and 18 bases lay between the germline ends. The CDR3 is made up of 14 amino acids. CDR3 sequence reads: CASSLSSDSEEQYF. CDR3 coding DNA: TGTGCCAGCAGCCTTAGTTCGGACAGCGAAGAGCAGTACTTC. The variable domain in full, with the rest retrieved from reference TRBV7-6 and TRBJ2-7, is GAGVSQSPRYKVTKRGQDVALRCDPISGHVSLYWYRQALGQGPEFLTYFNYEAQQDKSGLPNDRFSAERPEGSISTLTIQRTEQRDSAMYRCASSLSSDSEEQYFGPGTRLTVT.

This clonotype was recorded at least ten times. The rearrangement joins TRBV20-1 to TRBJ2-1; D not resolved. The CDR3 length is 14 residues. V shed 3 bases and J shed 0 bases, with 9 bases lying between them. The germline V gene has CDR1 DFQATT and CDR2 SNEGSKA (reference sequence). CDR3 nucleotides: TGCAGTGCTAGTAGAGACCTCTCCTACAATGAGCAGTTCTTC. Its translation: CSASRDLSYNEQFF.

This clonotype has only a few counts. The V call is TRBV7-9, the J call TRBJ2-1; D gene ambiguous. CDR3 length equals 16 residues. CDR1 and CDR2 (germline): SEHNR, FQNEAQ (reference sequence). With 1 base removed from V and 5 bases from J, the gap between germline ends came to 15 bases. The CDR3 nucleotides are TGTGCCAGCAGCTTAGATTCTTTTTTGGCAGACAATGAGCAGTTCTTC. It is translated as CASSLDSFLADNEQFF. Combining the CDR3 with reference TRBV7-9 and TRBJ2-1 gives the whole variable domain DTGVSQNPRHKITKRGQNVTFRCDPISEHNRLYWYRQTLGQGPEFLTYFQNEAQLEKSRLLSDRFSAERPKGSFSTLEIQRTEQGDSAMYLCASSLDSFLADNEQFFGPGTRLTVL.

The chain employs TRBV7-9 and TRBJ1-1; D may be TRBD1 (6 bases). This CDR3 is 13 amino acids long. Germline CDR1 is SEHNR and CDR2 is FQNEAQ (reference sequence). Between the trimmed V and J ends, which lost 5 bases and 5 bases, there was a span of 12 bases. The CDR3 loop reads CASSPRGGTEAFF. Written as DNA, the CDR3 is TGTGCCAGCAGCCCGAGAGGGGGGACTGAAGCTTTCTTT.

This clonotype was counted ten times or more. CDR3 sequence (DNA): TGCGCCAGCAGCGGGGCTAGCGGGAGAAGTTACGAGCAGTACTTC. Residues: CASSGASGRSYEQYF. This rearrangement joins TRBV4-1 to TRBJ2-7; 10 positions match TRBD2. CDR3 length equals 15 residues. Unmatched junction bases numbered 8, after V lost 5 bases and J lost 4 bases. From germline, CDR1 is MGHRA and CDR2 YSYEKL.

This clonotype was seen repeatedly, ten times or more. This chain connects TRBV29-1 to TRBJ2-7; D not resolved. Germline V lookup: CDR1 SQVTM, CDR2 ANQGSEA. This CDR3 contains 12 residues. V was cut by 7 bases and J by 7 bases, with 17 bases left in between. CDR3 sequence: CSARIVLGEQYF. As DNA, the CDR3 is TGCAGCGCTAGAATAGTTTTGGGTGAGCAGTACTTC.

CDR3 nucleotide sequence: TGCAGTGCTAGAGGGGGACTAGCGGGCCTCTACGAGCAGTACTTC. It codes for CSARGGLAGLYEQYF. The chain links TRBV20-1 to TRBJ2-7; TRBD2 matches at 12 bases. CDR1 and CDR2 from the germline V gene are DFQATT and SNEGSKA (reference sequence). The CDR3 sequence is 15 residues long. Trimming took 1 base from V and 3 from J; bases not matched to a gene: 4.

This clonotype was counted at least ten times. The chain uses TRBV28 and TRBJ1-5, with D unclear. Germline CDR1 and CDR2: MDHEN and SYDVKM. This CDR3 region has 15 residues. The ends were cut back, 4 bases at V and 6 bases at J, with 16 bases in the middle. The CDR3 DNA follows: TGTGCCAGCAGTTCACACCTGGGGAGGAGTCAGCCCCAGCATTTT. Translated: CASSSHLGRSQPQHF.

This clonotype was detected many times. V is TRBV13 and J is TRBJ2-3, with TRBD2 matching 8 bases. J was trimmed by 3 bases and V by 1 base; bases with no gene match: 6. The CDR3 extends over 16 amino acids. Germline V CDR1 and CDR2: PRHDT, FYEKMQ (reference sequence). CDR3 amino acids: CASSLDAGGWTDTQYF. The CDR3 nucleotides are TGTGCCAGCAGCTTAGATGCGGGAGGTTGGACAGATACGCAGTATTTT.

The rearrangement uses TRBV6-1 and TRBJ2-7; D uncertain. The CDR3 is 13 residues long. Per the germline V gene, CDR1 is MNHNS and CDR2 is SASEGT. Trimming cost V 4 bases and J 1 base, with 8 bases left between them. The CDR3 region is CASSGPESYEQYF. The DNA for the CDR3 is TGTGCCAGCAGTGGACCAGAGTCCTACGAGCAGTACTTC.

V usage is TRBV11-2 and J usage is TRBJ2-1; no firm D call. Germline CDR1 SGHAT, CDR2 FQNNGV. This CDR3 region has 14 residues. With 1 base removed from V and 3 bases from J, the gap between germline ends came to 7 bases. CDR3 residues: CASSLGVFYNEQFF. The CDR3 DNA sequence: TGTGCCAGCAGCTTAGGTGTCTTCTACAATGAGCAGTTCTTC.

The sample holds many counts of this clonotype. The gene calls are TRBV4-2 and TRBJ1-4, with 7 positions matching TRBD1. Germline values: CDR1 LGHNA, CDR2 YNFKEQ. Germline trimming cut 3 bases from V and 2 bases from J; bases unmatched to any gene: 12. The CDR3 covers 18 residues. This chain's CDR3 is CASSQGTELFGTNEKLFF. CDR3 coding DNA: TGTGCCAGCAGCCAGGGGACAGAACTATTCGGGACTAATGAAAAACTGTTTTTT.

This clonotype has ten or more counts. The rearrangement joins TRBV28 to TRBJ2-7; unclear D gene. This CDR3 region has 13 residues. The V gene's germline CDR1 is MDHEN and CDR2 SYDVKM. V was trimmed by 6 bases and J by 5 bases, leaving 14 bases between them. This CDR3 reads CASSRPIRDEQYF. The DNA of the CDR3 is TGTGCCAGCAGCCGTCCCATCCGAGACGAGCAGTACTTC.

This clonotype showed up many times. V usage is TRBV20-1 and J usage is TRBJ2-1; no reliable D call. Germline V gene lookup returns CDR1 DFQATT and CDR2 SNEGSKA (reference sequence). Trimming left V 0 bases short and J 7 bases short, with 10 bases between. This CDR3 comprises 13 residues. The CDR3 bases are TGCAGTGCTAGAGAAGGAAGCGTAAATGAGCAGTTCTTC. It translates to CSAREGSVNEQFF.

The chain recombines TRBV27 with TRBJ1-5, with D possibly being TRBD1 (5 bases). Germline assignment: CDR1 MNHEY and CDR2 SMNVEV (reference sequence). The CDR3 has 14 amino acids. V was shortened by 3 bases and J by 6 bases, with 12 bases between the two germline ends. This CDR3 is CASSLGGIAQPQHF. The CDR3 DNA reads TGTGCCAGCAGTTTGGGGGGGATCGCTCAGCCCCAGCATTTT.

This chain connects TRBV20-1 to TRBJ2-1; D is perhaps TRBD1 or TRBD2 (5 bases each). The CDR3 length is 16 residues. Germline-derived CDR1 and CDR2 are DFQATT and SNEGSKA (reference sequence). Trimming pared 0 bases from V and 4 bases from J, leaving 16 bases between. In DNA form, the CDR3 reads TGCAGTGCTAGAGAGGTGGGACGAGGAAGTTACAATGAGCAGTTCTTC. It is translated as CSAREVGRGSYNEQFF.

In this sample, this clonotype turned up many times. A junction end diverges from the germline sequence, so it may reflect a read error. The chain uses TRBV4-2 and TRBJ2-7; 8 bases fit TRBD1. This CDR3 has 11 residues. Germline CDR1 reads LGHNA; CDR2 reads YNFKEQ. The CDR3 spells CASSQGTGFFF. The CDR3 region has the DNA TGTGCCAGCAGCCAAGGGACAGGGTTTTTTTTC.

This clonotype appeared many times. The gene calls are TRBV11-2 and TRBJ1-4; TRBD1 agrees at 7 bases. This CDR3 spans 17 amino acids. V shed 5 bases, J shed 3 bases, and the junction held 12 bases outside the gene matches. CDR1 and CDR2 from the germline V gene are SGHAT and FQNNGV. The CDR3 sequence is CASSQGLPGQPNEKLFF. As DNA, the CDR3 is TGTGCCAGCAGCCAGGGGTTGCCGGGACAGCCTAATGAAAAACTGTTTTTT.

Only a few counts were recorded for this clonotype. This may arise from a read error, as a much more abundant clone is one base away. V usage is TRBV10-3 and J usage is TRBJ2-7; TRBD1 aligns across 9 bases. Germline V gene data show CDR1 as ENHRY and CDR2 as SYGVKD. The CDR3 has 14 amino acids. For the CDR3, the DNA is TGTGCCATCAGTGATTTAGACAGGGGGTACGAGCGGTACTTC. Its protein is CAISDLDRGYERYF.

This clonotype was recorded many times. V gene TRBV28 combines with J gene TRBJ1-5; weak D call: TRBD1 (5 bases). The CDR3 loop spans 18 amino acids. Germline values: CDR1 MDHEN, CDR2 SYDVKM. Trimming pared 5 bases from V and 0 bases from J, leaving 20 bases between. The CDR3 reads CASSKMGRTSYSNQPQHF. In DNA, the CDR3 is TGTGCCAGCAGTAAGATGGGACGGACGAGCTATAGCAATCAGCCCCAGCATTTT.

This clonotype was counted only a few times. A much larger clone is a single base away; this may be a read error. The chain employs TRBV27 and TRBJ2-4; unclear D gene. The CDR3 spans 12 residues. In germline, CDR1 is MNHEY, CDR2 SMNVEV (reference sequence). The ends were cut back, 2 bases at V and 13 bases at J, with 12 bases in the middle. The DNA of the CDR3 is TGTGCCAGCAGTTTAAGCCGCAATGAGCAGTACTTC. Protein sequence: CASSLSRNEQYF.

This clonotype has at least ten counts. The chain carries TRBV16 and TRBJ2-1; possible D gene TRBD2, 6 bases. V dropped 3 bases and J dropped 12 bases, with 9 bases sitting between them. Germline CDR1 KGHSY, CDR2 FQNENV. This CDR3 has 11 amino acids. The CDR3 DNA sequence: TGTGCCAGCAGCCAGGACTATGTGCAGTTCTTC. Translation: CASSQDYVQFF.